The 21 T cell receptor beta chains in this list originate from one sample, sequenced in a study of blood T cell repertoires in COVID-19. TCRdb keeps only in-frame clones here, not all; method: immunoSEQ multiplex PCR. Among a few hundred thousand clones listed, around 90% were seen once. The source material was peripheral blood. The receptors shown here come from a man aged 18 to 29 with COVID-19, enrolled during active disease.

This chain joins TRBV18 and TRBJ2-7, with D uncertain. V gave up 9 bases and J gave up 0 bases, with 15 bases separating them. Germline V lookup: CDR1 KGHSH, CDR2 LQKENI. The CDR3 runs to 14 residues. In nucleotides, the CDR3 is TGTGCCAGTTCTTCACTCCGCGGCTCCTACGAGCAGTACTTC. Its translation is CASSSLRGSYEQYF.

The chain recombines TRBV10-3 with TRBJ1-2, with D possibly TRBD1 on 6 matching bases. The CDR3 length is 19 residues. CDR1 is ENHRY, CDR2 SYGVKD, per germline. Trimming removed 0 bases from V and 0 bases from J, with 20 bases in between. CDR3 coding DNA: TGTGCCATCAGTGAGTCGAGGGCTACACAAGGGGGAACTAACTATGGCTACACCTTC. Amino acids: CAISESRATQGGTNYGYTF.

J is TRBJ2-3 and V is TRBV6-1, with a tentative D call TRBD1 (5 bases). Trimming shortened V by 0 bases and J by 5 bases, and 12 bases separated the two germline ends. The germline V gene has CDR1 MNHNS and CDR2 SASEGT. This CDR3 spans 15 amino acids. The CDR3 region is CASSEARGAGDTQYF. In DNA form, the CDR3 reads TGTGCCAGCAGTGAAGCCCGTGGGGCTGGAGATACGCAGTATTTT.

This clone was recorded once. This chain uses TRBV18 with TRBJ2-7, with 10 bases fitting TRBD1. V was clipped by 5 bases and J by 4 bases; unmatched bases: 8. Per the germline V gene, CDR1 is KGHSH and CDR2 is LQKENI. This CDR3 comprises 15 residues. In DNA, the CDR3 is TGTGCCAGCTCATCCGGGACAGGGGATCGTTACGAGCAGTACTTC. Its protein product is CASSSGTGDRYEQYF.

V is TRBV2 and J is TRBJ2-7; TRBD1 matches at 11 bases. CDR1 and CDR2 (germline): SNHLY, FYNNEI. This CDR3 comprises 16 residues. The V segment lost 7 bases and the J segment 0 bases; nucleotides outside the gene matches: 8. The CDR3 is CASNREGTGGSYEQYF. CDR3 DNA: TGTGCCAGCAACCGGGAGGGGACAGGGGGCTCCTACGAGCAGTACTTC. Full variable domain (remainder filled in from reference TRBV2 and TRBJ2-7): EPEVTQTPSHQVTQMGQEVILRCVPISNHLYFYWYRQILGQKVEFLVSFYNNEISEKSEIFDDQFSVERPDGSNFTLKIRSTKLEDSAMYFCASNREGTGGSYEQYFGPGTRLTVT.

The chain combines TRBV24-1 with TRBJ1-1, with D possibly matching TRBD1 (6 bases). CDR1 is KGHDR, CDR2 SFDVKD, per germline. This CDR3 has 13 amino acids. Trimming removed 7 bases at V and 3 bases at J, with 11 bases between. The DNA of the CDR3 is TGTGCCACCAGGGGGAAGGGGGACACTGAAGCTTTCTTT. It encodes CATRGKGDTEAFF.

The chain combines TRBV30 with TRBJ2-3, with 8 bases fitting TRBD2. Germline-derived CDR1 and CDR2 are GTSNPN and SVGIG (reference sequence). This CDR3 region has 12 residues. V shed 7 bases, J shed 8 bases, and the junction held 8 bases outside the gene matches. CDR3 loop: CASTGGARTQYF. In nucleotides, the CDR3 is TGTGCCTCAACGGGGGGGGCTCGTACGCAGTATTTT.

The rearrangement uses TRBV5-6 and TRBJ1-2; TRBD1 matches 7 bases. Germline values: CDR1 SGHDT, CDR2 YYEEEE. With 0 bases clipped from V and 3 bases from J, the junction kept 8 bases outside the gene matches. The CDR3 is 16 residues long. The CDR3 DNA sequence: TGTGCCAGCAGCTTGGATATTACGGGACAGTACTATGGCTACACCTTC. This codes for CASSLDITGQYYGYTF.

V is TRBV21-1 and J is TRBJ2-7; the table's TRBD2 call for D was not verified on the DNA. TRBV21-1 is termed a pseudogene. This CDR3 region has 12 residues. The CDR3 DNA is TGTGCCAGCAGCAGAGGGTTCTACGAGCAGTACTTC. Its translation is CASSRGFYEQYF.

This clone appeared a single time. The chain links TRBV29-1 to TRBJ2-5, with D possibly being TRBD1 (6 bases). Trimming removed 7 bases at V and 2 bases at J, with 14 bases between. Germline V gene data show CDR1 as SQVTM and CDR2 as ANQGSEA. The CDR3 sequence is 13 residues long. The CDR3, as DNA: TGCAGCGGTACGGACAGCTTACAAGAGACCCAGTACTTC. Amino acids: CSGTDSLQETQYF. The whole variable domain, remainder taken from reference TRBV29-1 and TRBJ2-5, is SAVISQKPSRDICQRGTSLTIQCQVDSQVTMMFWYRQQPGQSLTLIATANQGSEATYESGFVIDKFPISRPNLTFSTLTVSNMSPEDSSIYLCSGTDSLQETQYFGPGTRLLVL.

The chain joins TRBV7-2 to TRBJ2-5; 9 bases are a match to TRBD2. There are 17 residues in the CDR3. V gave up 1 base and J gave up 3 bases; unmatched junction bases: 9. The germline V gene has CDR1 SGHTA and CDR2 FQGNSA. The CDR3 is CASSLGGRGLAKETQYF. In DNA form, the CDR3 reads TGTGCCAGCAGCTTAGGGGGGAGGGGACTAGCAAAAGAGACCCAGTACTTC.

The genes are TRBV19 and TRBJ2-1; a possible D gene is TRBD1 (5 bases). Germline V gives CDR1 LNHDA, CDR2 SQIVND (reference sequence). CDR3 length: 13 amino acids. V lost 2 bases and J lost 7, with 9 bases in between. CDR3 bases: TGTGCCAGTAGTATACCTGCAGGGAATGAGCAGTTCTTC. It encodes CASSIPAGNEQFF.

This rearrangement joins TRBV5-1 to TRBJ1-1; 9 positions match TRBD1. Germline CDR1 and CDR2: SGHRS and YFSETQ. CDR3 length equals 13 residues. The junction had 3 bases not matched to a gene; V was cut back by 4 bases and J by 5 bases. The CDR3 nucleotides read TGCGCCAGCAGCATTGGGACAGGGACTGAAGCTTTCTTT. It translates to CASSIGTGTEAFF. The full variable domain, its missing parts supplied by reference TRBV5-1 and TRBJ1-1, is KAGVTQTPRYLIKTRGQQVTLSCSPISGHRSVSWYQQTPGQGLQFLFEYFSETQRNKGNFPGRFSGRQFSNSRSEMNVSTLELGDSALYLCASSIGTGTEAFFGQGTRLTVV.

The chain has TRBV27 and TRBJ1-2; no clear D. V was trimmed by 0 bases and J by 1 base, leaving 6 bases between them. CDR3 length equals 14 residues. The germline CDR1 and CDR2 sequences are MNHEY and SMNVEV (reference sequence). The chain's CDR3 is CASSLSIDNYGYTF. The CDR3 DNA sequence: TGTGCCAGCAGTTTATCGATAGATAACTATGGCTACACCTTC.

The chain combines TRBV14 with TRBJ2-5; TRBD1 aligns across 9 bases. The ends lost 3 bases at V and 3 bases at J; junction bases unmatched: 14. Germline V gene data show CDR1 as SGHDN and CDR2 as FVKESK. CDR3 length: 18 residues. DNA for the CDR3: TGTGCCAGCAGCCACACCAAAACCCCGGGACAGGGAAAAGAGACCCAGTACTTC. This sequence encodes CASSHTKTPGQGKETQYF.

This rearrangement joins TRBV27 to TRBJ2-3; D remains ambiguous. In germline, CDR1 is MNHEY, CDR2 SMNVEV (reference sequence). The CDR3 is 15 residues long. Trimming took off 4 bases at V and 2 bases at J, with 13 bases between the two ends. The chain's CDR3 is CASSSLEDPTDTQYF. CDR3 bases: TGTGCCAGCAGTTCCCTAGAGGATCCCACAGATACGCAGTATTTT.

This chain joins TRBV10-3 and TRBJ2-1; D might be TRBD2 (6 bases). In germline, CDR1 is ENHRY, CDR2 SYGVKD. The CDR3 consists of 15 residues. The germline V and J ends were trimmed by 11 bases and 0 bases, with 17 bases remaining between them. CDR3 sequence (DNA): TGTGCCTCTCGGGGTGGGGGGAGCTCCTACAATGAGCAGTTCTTC. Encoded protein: CASRGGGSSYNEQFF.

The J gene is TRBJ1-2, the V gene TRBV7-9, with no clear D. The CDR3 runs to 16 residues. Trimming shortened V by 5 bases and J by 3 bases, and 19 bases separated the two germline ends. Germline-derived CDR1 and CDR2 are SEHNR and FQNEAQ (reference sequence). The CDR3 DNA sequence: TGTGCCAGCAGCCTTAGCGGTTGGGAGTCCGACTATGGCTACACCTTC. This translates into CASSLSGWESDYGYTF.

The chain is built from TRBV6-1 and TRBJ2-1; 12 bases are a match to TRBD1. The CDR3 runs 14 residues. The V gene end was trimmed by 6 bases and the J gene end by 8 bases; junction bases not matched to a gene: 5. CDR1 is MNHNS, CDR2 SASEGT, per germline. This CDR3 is CASSGDRGRHEQFF. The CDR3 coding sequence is TGTGCCAGCAGCGGGGACAGGGGGCGGCATGAGCAGTTCTTC.

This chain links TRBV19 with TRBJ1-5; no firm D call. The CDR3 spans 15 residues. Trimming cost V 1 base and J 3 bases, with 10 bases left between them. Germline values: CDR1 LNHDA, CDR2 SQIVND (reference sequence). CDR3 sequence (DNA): TGTGCCAGTAGTATAGGCCGGGTCCTCAATCAGCCCCAGCATTTT. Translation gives CASSIGRVLNQPQHF.

The CDR3 DNA follows: TGCGCCAGCAGCTTGGGAGGGACAGGGTCGGGGGAGCAGTACTTC. It yields the protein CASSLGGTGSGEQYF. The V gene is TRBV5-1, the J gene TRBJ2-7, with TRBD1 matching over 9 bases. V shed 0 bases, J shed 7 bases, and the junction held 8 bases outside the gene matches. Germline-derived CDR1 and CDR2 are SGHRS and YFSETQ. This CDR3 has 15 amino acids.